The next 13 T cell receptor beta chains were all read from a single sample in a study of T cells in Graves' hyperthyroidism and ophthalmopathy. The CDR3 regions of TCR beta were amplified from RNA transcripts. When the TCR CDR3 underwent first-round RT-PCR, the HTBI primer set was used. In TCRdb, the multiplex PCR reads were re-called with MiXCR into one record per CDR3 protein. The sample carries 730,000 or so distinct CDR3 sequences, 15% to 20% recorded once. Sequencing was carried out using blood. The source of these receptors is a woman aged 50 to 60 with Graves' hyperthyroidism that later progressed to Graves' ophthalmopathy.

The J gene is TRBJ2-5, the V gene TRBV20-1, with TRBD2 matching over 14 bases. The CDR3 is made up of 17 amino acids. The germline V gene encodes CDR1 DFQATT and CDR2 SNEGSKA (reference sequence). With V trimmed by 5 bases and J by 4 bases, 12 bases remained unmatched. The CDR3 protein is CSAEGWTSGGTGETQYF. DNA for the CDR3: TGCAGTGCTGAGGGTTGGACTAGCGGGGGGACGGGAGAGACCCAGTACTTC.

At least ten counts were recorded for this clonotype. This chain joins TRBV18 and TRBJ2-5, with D possibly TRBD2 on 5 matching bases. CDR1 is KGHSH and CDR2 is LQKENI in the germline V gene. V was clipped by 2 bases and J by 4 bases, with 8 bases between them. The CDR3 is made up of 13 amino acids. The CDR3 DNA reads as TGTGCCAGCTCACCAATTGGAGGAGAGACCCAGTACTTC. This encodes CASSPIGGETQYF.

This chain joins TRBV4-1 and TRBJ2-5; 9 bases line up with TRBD1. The CDR3 is 17 amino acids. In germline, CDR1 is MGHRA, CDR2 YSYEKL. V lost 1 base, J lost 3 bases, and 9 bases stayed unmatched. The CDR3 nucleotides read TGCGCCAGCAGCCAAGCGACGGAGGGACAGGGTAAAGAGACCCAGTACTTC. It yields the protein CASSQATEGQGKETQYF.

This chain connects TRBV6-5 to TRBJ2-3; 13 nucleotides match TRBD2. This CDR3 is 14 amino acids long. Trimming took 11 bases from V and 4 from J; bases not matched to a gene: 6. CDR1 is MNHEY and CDR2 is SVGAGI in the germline V gene. The CDR3 region has the DNA TGTGCCGGACGGACTAGCGGGGGCCCAGATACGCAGTATTTT. This sequence encodes CAGRTSGGPDTQYF.

This clonotype showed up just a few times. The J gene is TRBJ1-1, the V gene TRBV6-1, with D unresolved. V gave up 6 bases and J gave up 4 bases, with 12 bases separating them. Germline V gene data show CDR1 as MNHNS and CDR2 as SASEGT. CDR3 size: 13 residues. CDR3 in amino acids: CASSVPVGTEAFF. The CDR3 nucleotides read TGTGCCAGCAGCGTCCCGGTGGGCACTGAAGCTTTCTTT.

The J gene is TRBJ1-5, the V gene TRBV5-4; D not certain. The V end lost 2 bases, the J end lost 1 base, and 10 bases lay between the germline ends. Per germline, CDR1 SGHNT and CDR2 YYREEE (reference sequence). This CDR3 region has 15 residues. The DNA for the CDR3 is TGTGCCAGCAGCTTCGGACCAGAGAGCAATCAGCCCCAGCATTTT. Translation gives CASSFGPESNQPQHF. Full variable domain (outside the CDR3, taken from reference TRBV5-4 and TRBJ1-5): ETGVTQSPTHLIKTRGQQVTLRCSSQSGHNTVSWYQQALGQGPQFIFQYYREEENGRGNFPPRFSGLQFPNYSSELNVNALELDDSALYLCASSFGPESNQPQHFGDGTRLSIL.

This clonotype has only a few counts. The gene calls are TRBV29-1 and TRBJ2-7, with 7 bases matching TRBD2. V shed 5 bases, J shed 4 bases, and the junction held 2 bases outside the gene matches. This CDR3 has 11 amino acids. Germline loops: CDR1 SQVTM, CDR2 ANQGSEA. The CDR3 nucleotides read TGCAGCGTTCGGGACTATTACGAGCAGTACTTC. Protein product: CSVRDYYEQYF.

The chain joins TRBV6-2 or TRBV6-3 to TRBJ1-1; 8 bases match TRBD1. The CDR3 is 12 amino acids. Germline CDR1 MNHEY, CDR2 SVGEGT. V was clipped by 8 bases and J by 10 bases; unmatched bases: 9. CDR3 residues: CASGTGRWGAFF. DNA for the CDR3: TGTGCCAGCGGGACAGGCCGCTGGGGAGCTTTCTTT.

Regarding this clonotype: This may stem from a read error, because a much larger clone lies one nucleotide away. This sequence joins TRBV3-1 and TRBJ2-1, with D perhaps TRBD2 (5 bases). The CDR3 is 13 residues long. The V gene lost 1 base and the J gene lost 10 bases, with 11 bases spanning the gap. Per germline, CDR1 LGHDT and CDR2 YNNKEL (reference sequence). The CDR3 loop is CASSQASLGEQFF. In DNA, the CDR3 is TGTGCCAGCAGCCAAGCTAGCTTAGGCGAGCAGTTCTTC.

This rearrangement joins TRBV30 to TRBJ2-7; 8 bases are shared with TRBD1. Germline-derived CDR1 and CDR2 are GTSNPN and SVGIG (reference sequence). This CDR3 is 13 amino acids long. J was trimmed by 0 bases and V by 5 bases; bases with no gene match: 3. The CDR3 DNA reads as TGTGCCTGGCGGACAGGGTTCTCCTACGAGCAGTACTTC. Encoded protein: CAWRTGFSYEQYF.

This sequence joins TRBV5-1 and TRBJ1-2; the match to TRBD1 covers 7 bases. The CDR3 runs 13 residues. V dropped 8 bases and J dropped 8; count of bases not matched to a gene: 12. Per the germline V gene, CDR1 is SGHRS and CDR2 is YFSETQ. The CDR3, as DNA: TGCGCCAGTGGTACAGGAGCCAGGGGGGGCTACACCTTC. It translates to CASGTGARGGYTF.

This clonotype was observed many times. The chain combines TRBV9 with TRBJ1-4, with 7 bases matching TRBD1. The CDR3 contains 18 residues. Germline assignment: CDR1 SGDLS and CDR2 YYNGEE. Unmatched junction bases numbered 12, after V lost 0 bases and J lost 4 bases. CDR3 protein: CASSVASGTERINEKLFF. The CDR3 DNA reads TGTGCCAGCAGCGTAGCGTCTGGGACAGAAAGAATTAATGAAAAACTGTTTTTT.

At least ten counts were recorded for this clonotype. The chain employs TRBV7-2 and TRBJ1-2; D call uncertain. This CDR3 is 15 amino acids long. V gave up 3 bases and J gave up 0 bases, with 11 bases separating them. The V gene's germline CDR1 is SGHTA and CDR2 FQGNSA. The CDR3 sequence: CASSLDGEANYGYTF. The DNA for the CDR3 is TGTGCCAGCAGCTTGGACGGGGAAGCTAACTATGGCTACACCTTC.